The 28 T cell receptor beta chains in this list originate from one sample, sequenced in a study of T cells in Graves' hyperthyroidism and ophthalmopathy. Amplified TCR beta CDR3 regions derived from RNA transcripts. With the HTBI primer set, the TCR CDR3 went through a first round of RT-PCR. Each CDR3 protein is one row after TCRdb ran MiXCR on the multiplex PCR reads. The sample lists about 640,000 distinct CDR3 sequences; under 25% were seen once. The specimen sequenced was blood. Receptors were obtained from a man under 40 with Graves' ophthalmopathy.

In its sample, this clonotype was seen many times. The gene calls are TRBV28 and TRBJ2-3; the D gene could be TRBD1 or TRBD2 (6 bases each). The CDR3 loop spans 14 amino acids. From germline, CDR1 is MDHEN and CDR2 SYDVKM. The ends were cut back, 10 bases at V and 4 bases at J, with 18 bases in the middle. The CDR3 here is CATSGDGSADTQYF. The CDR3 DNA is TGTGCCACCTCAGGGGACGGGAGTGCAGATACGCAGTATTTT.

This clonotype occurred a few times. The rearrangement uses TRBV7-2 and TRBJ2-6, with a possible D match to TRBD2 (5 bases). V lost 5 bases and J lost 3, with 11 bases in between. CDR1 is SGHTA and CDR2 is FQGNSA in the germline V gene. The CDR3 has 15 amino acids. The CDR3 DNA follows: TGTGCCAGCAGCCTTAGGACTCTTGGGGCCAACGTCCTGACTTTC. Protein: CASSLRTLGANVLTF.

This clonotype appeared a few times. Germline and junction disagree at one end, which may indicate a read error. This chain uses TRBV10-3 with TRBJ1-3, with unresolved D. Germline assignment: CDR1 ENHRY and CDR2 SYGVKD. This CDR3 region has 15 residues. CDR3 residues: CASSMKPFSGNTIYF. CDR3 nucleotide sequence: TGTGCCAGCAGTATGAAGCCATTCTCTGGAAACACCATATATTTT.

This clonotype appeared a few times. The rearrangement links TRBV4-3 to TRBJ1-5; D possibly corresponds to TRBD1 (5 bases). With 0 bases removed from V and 7 bases from J, the gap between germline ends came to 10 bases. CDR1 and CDR2 from the germline V gene are LGHNA and YSLEER. The CDR3 covers 14 residues. The CDR3 DNA sequence: TGCGCCAGCAGCCAAGATCTGAGGGGACAGCCCCAGCATTTT. It translates to CASSQDLRGQPQHF.

This clonotype was seen more than once but under ten times. The chain combines TRBV28 with TRBJ2-2, with TRBD2 matching 12 bases. The V segment lost 5 bases and the J segment 8 bases; nucleotides outside the gene matches: 6. Germline loops: CDR1 MDHEN, CDR2 SYDVKM. The CDR3 extends over 15 amino acids. This CDR3 reads CASSVRTSGTGELFF. CDR3 bases: TGTGCCAGCAGTGTCAGGACTAGCGGGACTGGGGAGCTGTTTTTT.

This clonotype was counted between two and nine times. The chain carries TRBV30 and TRBJ1-5; D is uncertain. The length of the CDR3 is 13 residues. The V end lost 2 bases, the J end lost 3 bases, and 8 bases lay between the germline ends. Germline-derived CDR1 and CDR2 are GTSNPN and SVGIG (reference sequence). CDR3 protein: CAWSSWDNQPQHF. CDR3 coding DNA: TGTGCCTGGAGTTCCTGGGACAATCAGCCCCAGCATTTT.

In regard to this clonotype: A read error may explain this, as a much larger clone is one base away. This chain connects TRBV6-1 to TRBJ2-5; D might be TRBD2 (6 bases). The CDR3 runs to 15 residues. Germline-derived CDR1 and CDR2 are MNHNS and SASEGT. The DNA of the CDR3 is TGTGCCAGCCTCCTAAGGTTGGAGGGCCAAGGGACCCAGTACTTC. Residues: CASLLRLEGQGTQYF.

This clonotype has only a few counts. J is TRBJ2-2 and V is TRBV7-8; no firm D call. The germline V and J ends were trimmed by 5 bases and 7 bases, with 14 bases remaining between them. The CDR3 runs to 14 residues. Germline V gene lookup returns CDR1 SGHVS and CDR2 FQNEAQ. The CDR3 sequence is CASSPQGMSGELFF. CDR3 in DNA: TGTGCCAGCAGCCCACAAGGGATGAGCGGGGAGCTGTTTTTT.

In its sample, this clonotype was seen many times. This rearrangement joins TRBV7-3 to TRBJ2-1, with 10 bases lining up with TRBD2. V shed 2 bases and J 4 bases; nucleotides not matched to a gene: 2. The CDR3 is 15 residues long. Per the germline V gene, CDR1 is SGHTA and CDR2 is FQGTGA. CDR3 nucleotide sequence: TGTGCCAGCAGCTTAGTACTAGCGGGATACAATGAGCAGTTCTTC. It specifies CASSLVLAGYNEQFF.

This clonotype was detected only a few times. This sequence joins TRBV11-2 and TRBJ2-7, with 9 nucleotides matching TRBD1. CDR3 length: 16 residues. Unmatched junction bases numbered 6, after V lost 1 base and J lost 2 bases. From germline, CDR1 is SGHAT and CDR2 FQNNGV. The CDR3: CASSLGGTGPTYEQYF. The DNA of the CDR3 is TGTGCCAGCAGCTTAGGAGGGACAGGGCCCACCTACGAGCAGTACTTC.

This clonotype was seen at least ten times. One end of the junction fails to match germline, which may point to a read error. This chain's CDR3 is CASSLGGQGYEQYF. Here the CDR3 DNA reads TGTGCCAGCAGTTTAGGGGGACAGGGTTACGAGCAGTACTTC. This rearrangement joins TRBV5-1 to TRBJ2-7; 9 nucleotides line up with TRBD1. This CDR3 contains 14 residues. Germline assignment: CDR1 SGHRS and CDR2 YFSETQ.

The CDR3 is CSVVNRGPVAGANVLTF. The CDR3 bases are TGCAGCGTGGTAAACAGGGGTCCCGTTGCTGGGGCCAACGTCCTGACTTTC. The chain couples TRBV29-1 to TRBJ2-6; TRBD1 matches at 7 bases. Germline V gene data show CDR1 as SQVTM and CDR2 as ANQGSEA. CDR3 length equals 17 residues. With V trimmed by 6 bases and J by 2 bases, 13 bases remained unmatched.

This clonotype has at least ten counts. V usage is TRBV28 and J usage is TRBJ1-5, with D unresolved. This CDR3 has 13 residues. Germline V gene data show CDR1 as MDHEN and CDR2 as SYDVKM. The V end lost 5 bases, the J end lost 0 bases, and 5 bases lay between the germline ends. The CDR3 sequence: CASSPFSNQPQHF. CDR3 nucleotides: TGTGCCAGCAGTCCTTTTAGCAATCAGCCCCAGCATTTT. The whole variable domain, remainder taken from reference TRBV28 and TRBJ1-5, is DVKVTQSSRYLVKRTGEKVFLECVQDMDHENMFWYRQDPGLGLRLIYFSYDVKMKEKGDIPEGYSVSREKKERFSLILESASTNQTSMYLCASSPFSNQPQHFGDGTRLSIL.

This clonotype was observed at least ten times. The chain has TRBV5-1 and TRBJ1-1, with unresolved D. Trimming left V 2 bases short and J 2 bases short, with 10 bases between. Looked up from germline, CDR1 is SGHRS and CDR2 is YFSETQ. The CDR3 runs 14 residues. The DNA of the CDR3 is TGCGCCAGCAGCTTAAAGGGAAGAAACACTGAAGCTTTCTTT. This encodes CASSLKGRNTEAFF.

The J gene is TRBJ2-3, the V gene TRBV14; tentative D call: TRBD1 (5 bases). This CDR3 has 15 amino acids. Germline loops: CDR1 SGHDN, CDR2 FVKESK. Between the trimmed V and J ends, which lost 1 base and 2 bases, there was a span of 10 bases. CDR3 protein: CASSQGWGLTDTQYF. DNA for the CDR3: TGTGCCAGCAGCCAAGGATGGGGCCTCACAGATACGCAGTATTTT.

Concerning this clonotype itself: The junction does not match germline at one end; this may be a read error. This chain joins TRBV11-2 and TRBJ2-2, with D perhaps TRBD2 (5 bases). Per the germline V gene, CDR1 is SGHAT and CDR2 is FQNNGV. The CDR3 has 15 residues. CDR3 coding DNA: TGCGCCAGCAGCCCGGGATCCTCAAACACCGGGGAGCTGTTTTTT. Translating gives CASSPGSSNTGELFF. Looking up the rest from reference TRBV11-2 and TRBJ2-2 gives the full variable domain: EAGVAQSPRYKIIEKRQSVAFWCNPISGHATLYWYQQILGQGPKLLIQFQNNGVVDDSQLPKDRFSAERLKGVDSTLKIQPAKLEDSAVYLCASSPGSSNTGELFFGEGSRLTVL.

The chain combines TRBV6-1 with TRBJ1-6; the D is unclear. V shed 6 bases and J shed 7 bases, with 13 bases lying between them. Germline CDR1 is MNHNS and CDR2 is SASEGT. The CDR3 loop spans 14 amino acids. For the CDR3, the DNA is TGTGCCAGCAGGGGTCTCCGCATAAATTCACCCCTCCACTTT. Residues: CASRGLRINSPLHF.

The CDR3 protein is CAWSVGGGLTEAFF. The CDR3 region has the DNA TGTGCCTGGAGTGTTGGCGGGGGGCTGACTGAAGCTTTCTTT. The chain couples TRBV30 to TRBJ1-1, with D possibly being TRBD1 (6 bases). The V and J ends lost 0 bases and 5 bases respectively, with 13 bases between them. Looked up from germline, CDR1 is GTSNPN and CDR2 is SVGIG (reference sequence). The CDR3 extends over 14 amino acids. Combining the CDR3 with reference TRBV30 and TRBJ1-1 gives the whole variable domain SQTIHQWPATLVQPVGSPLSLECTVEGTSNPNLYWYRQAAGRGLQLLFYSVGIGQISSEVPQNLSASRPQDRQFILSSKKLLLSDSGFYLCAWSVGGGLTEAFFGQGTRLTVV.

The J gene is TRBJ2-3, the V gene TRBV5-1; D is ambiguous. CDR3 length equals 13 residues. Germline lookup yields CDR1 SGHRS and CDR2 YFSETQ. V was clipped by 3 bases and J by 8 bases, with 13 bases between them. CDR3 nucleotides: TGCGCCAGCAGCTCCCAAGGAGACTCTACGCAGTATTTT. Translating it yields CASSSQGDSTQYF.

The chain uses TRBV6-2 or TRBV6-3 and TRBJ1-4; 9 nucleotides align to TRBD1. J lost 1 base, V lost 8 bases, and 8 bases had no gene match. Germline V gene data show CDR1 as MNHEY and CDR2 as SVGEGT. The CDR3 loop spans 16 amino acids. CDR3 loop: CASADRGRRTNEKLFF. The CDR3 bases are TGTGCCAGCGCGGACAGGGGTCGGCGAACTAATGAAAAACTGTTTTTT.

This clonotype was picked up many times. The rearrangement links TRBV2 to TRBJ2-3; D ambiguous. The CDR3 totals 16 residues. Germline V gene lookup returns CDR1 SNHLY and CDR2 FYNNEI. Trimming removed 1 base from V and 0 bases from J, with 11 bases in between. CDR3 DNA sequence: TGTGCCAGCAGTGAAGTAGGGTTTCAGAGCACAGATACGCAGTATTTT. Protein sequence: CASSEVGFQSTDTQYF.

This clonotype has more than one count but fewer than ten. This chain links TRBV28 with TRBJ2-5; D is unresolved. With 1 base removed from V and 6 bases from J, the gap between germline ends came to 12 bases. CDR1 MDHEN and CDR2 SYDVKM come from the germline V gene. The CDR3 runs 14 residues. For the CDR3, the DNA is TGTGCCAGCAGTTTATCCGGGTATGATAAGACCCAGTACTTC. Its protein product is CASSLSGYDKTQYF.

This sequence joins TRBV30 and TRBJ2-2; possibly TRBD1 for D (5 bases). The V end lost 7 bases, the J end lost 5 bases, and 17 bases lay between the germline ends. In germline, CDR1 is GTSNPN, CDR2 SVGIG (reference sequence). The CDR3 runs to 14 residues. CDR3 nucleotide sequence: TGTGCCTATGCCACCACCAAGGGGACCGGGGAGCTGTTTTTT. Translating it yields CAYATTKGTGELFF.

V is TRBV27 and J is TRBJ1-2, with D perhaps TRBD1 (6 bases). The CDR3 contains 19 residues. V was cut by 0 bases and J by 3 bases, with 23 bases left in between. Germline V gene sequence: CDR1 MNHEY, CDR2 SMNVEV (reference sequence). The CDR3 here is CASSLSGVQTGPRDYGYTF. The CDR3 coding sequence is TGTGCCAGCAGTTTATCAGGGGTACAAACAGGGCCTCGAGACTATGGCTACACCTTC.

About this clonotype: Just one base apart from a much larger clone, this may be a read error. This chain joins TRBV28 and TRBJ2-7, with 11 positions matching TRBD2. This CDR3 has 15 amino acids. The germline CDR1 and CDR2 sequences are MDHEN and SYDVKM. The CDR3 loop reads CASSPPSGRRYGQYF. The CDR3, as DNA: TGTGCCAGCAGTCCCCCTAGCGGGAGGCGGTACGGGCAGTACTTC.

The rearrangement uses TRBV28 and TRBJ2-3, with 15 bases fitting TRBD2. Germline loops: CDR1 MDHEN, CDR2 SYDVKM. Trimming took 3 bases from V and 6 from J; bases not matched to a gene: 4. The CDR3 runs 16 residues. CDR3 nucleotide sequence: TGTGCCAGCAGTTTGGGACTAGCGGGAGGTTATGATACGCAGTATTTT. The encoded protein is CASSLGLAGGYDTQYF.

This clonotype appeared a few times. The chain links TRBV20-1 to TRBJ1-1; D unclear. The CDR3 extends over 15 amino acids. Looked up from germline, CDR1 is DFQATT and CDR2 is SNEGSKA (reference sequence). V dropped 4 bases and J dropped 6 bases, with 21 bases sitting between them. CDR3 coding DNA: TGCAGTGCTACCTATTTCGACCGGGAATTCGCTGAAGCTTTCTTT. Encoded protein: CSATYFDREFAEAFF.

This clonotype has a count of ten or more. The chain uses TRBV28 and TRBJ1-2, with 11 bases fitting TRBD1. CDR3 length: 14 residues. Losses at the gene ends were 6 bases for V and 8 bases for J; bases not matched to a gene: 8. The germline CDR1 and CDR2 sequences are MDHEN and SYDVKM. The CDR3 sequence is CASSPGQGVGGYTF. DNA of the CDR3: TGTGCCAGCAGCCCGGGACAGGGGGTGGGAGGCTACACCTTC.